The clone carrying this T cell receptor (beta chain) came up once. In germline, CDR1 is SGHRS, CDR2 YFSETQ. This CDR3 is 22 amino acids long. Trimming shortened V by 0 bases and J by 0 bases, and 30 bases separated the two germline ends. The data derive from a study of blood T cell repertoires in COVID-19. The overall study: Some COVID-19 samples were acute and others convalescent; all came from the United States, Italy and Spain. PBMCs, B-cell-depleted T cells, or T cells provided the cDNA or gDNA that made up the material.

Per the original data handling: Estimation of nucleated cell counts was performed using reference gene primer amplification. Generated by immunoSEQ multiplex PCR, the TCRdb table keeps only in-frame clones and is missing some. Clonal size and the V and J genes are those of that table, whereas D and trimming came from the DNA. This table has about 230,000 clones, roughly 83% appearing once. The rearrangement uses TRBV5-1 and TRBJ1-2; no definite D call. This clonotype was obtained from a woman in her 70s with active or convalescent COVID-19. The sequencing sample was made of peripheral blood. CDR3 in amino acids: CASSLGSVEDFTLGLPNYGYTF. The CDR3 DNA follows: TGCGCCAGCAGCTTGGGAAGCGTGGAAGATTTCACGCTAGGCCTCCCTAACTATGGCTACACCTTC.